The 5 T cell receptor beta chains reported below all come from one sample, sequenced in a study of cytomegalovirus exposure and HLA in healthy donors. Vbeta (60) and Jbeta (13) primers were used in the PCR. Profiling relied on immunoSEQ multiplex PCR, and the TCRdb table lists in-frame clones only, not all of them. The clone table shows about 120,000 clones, with the ten largest holding approximately 6.8%. Input material: PBMCs. The receptors stem from a man aged 40-49 years in good health and CMV-seropositive.

The rearrangement links TRBV5-5 to TRBJ2-1; the D is unclear. Per the germline V gene, CDR1 is SGHKS and CDR2 is YYEKEE (reference sequence). This CDR3 is built from 16 residues. V was shortened by 2 bases and J by 1 base, with 13 bases between the two germline ends. In DNA form, the CDR3 reads TGTGCCAGCAGCTTCGAATGGGCCACATCCTACAATGAGCAGTTCTTC. The encoded protein is CASSFEWATSYNEQFF.

The chain uses TRBV28 and TRBJ1-1, with D unclear. The CDR3 sequence is 13 residues long. From germline, CDR1 is MDHEN and CDR2 SYDVKM. The V end lost 7 bases, the J end lost 6 bases, and 15 bases lay between the germline ends. The CDR3 nucleotides read TGTGCCAGCAAGGAGGTGATAGGAGCTGAAGCTTTCTTT. Protein sequence: CASKEVIGAEAFF.

The chain combines TRBV4-1 with TRBJ2-3; the match to TRBD2 covers 16 bases. The CDR3 is made up of 17 amino acids. CDR1 MGHRA and CDR2 YSYEKL come from the germline V gene. Losses at the gene ends were 0 bases for V and 6 bases for J; bases not matched to a gene: 3. The CDR3 loop is CASSQEGGLAGGDTQYF. CDR3 coding DNA: TGCGCCAGCAGCCAAGAAGGGGGACTAGCGGGAGGGGATACGCAGTATTTT.

The rearrangement uses TRBV7-9 and TRBJ1-2, with 8 bases matching TRBD1. CDR3 length: 17 residues. Germline trimming cut 0 bases from V and 4 bases from J; bases unmatched to any gene: 10. CDR1 and CDR2 (germline): SEHNR, FQNEAQ (reference sequence). DNA of the CDR3: TGTGCCAGCAGCTTAGCCCAAGGACAGGGCCCTTCCTATGGCTACACCTTC. It translates to CASSLAQGQGPSYGYTF.

The CDR3 protein is CASPRGGTDTQYF. Here the CDR3 DNA reads TGCGCCAGCCCTCGGGGGGGCACAGATACGCAGTATTTT. The chain employs TRBV10-1 and TRBJ2-3; 7 nucleotides match TRBD2. The CDR3 consists of 13 residues. V lost 8 bases and J lost 1; bases outside the gene matches: 3. CDR1 and CDR2 (germline): WNHNN, SYGVQD (reference sequence).